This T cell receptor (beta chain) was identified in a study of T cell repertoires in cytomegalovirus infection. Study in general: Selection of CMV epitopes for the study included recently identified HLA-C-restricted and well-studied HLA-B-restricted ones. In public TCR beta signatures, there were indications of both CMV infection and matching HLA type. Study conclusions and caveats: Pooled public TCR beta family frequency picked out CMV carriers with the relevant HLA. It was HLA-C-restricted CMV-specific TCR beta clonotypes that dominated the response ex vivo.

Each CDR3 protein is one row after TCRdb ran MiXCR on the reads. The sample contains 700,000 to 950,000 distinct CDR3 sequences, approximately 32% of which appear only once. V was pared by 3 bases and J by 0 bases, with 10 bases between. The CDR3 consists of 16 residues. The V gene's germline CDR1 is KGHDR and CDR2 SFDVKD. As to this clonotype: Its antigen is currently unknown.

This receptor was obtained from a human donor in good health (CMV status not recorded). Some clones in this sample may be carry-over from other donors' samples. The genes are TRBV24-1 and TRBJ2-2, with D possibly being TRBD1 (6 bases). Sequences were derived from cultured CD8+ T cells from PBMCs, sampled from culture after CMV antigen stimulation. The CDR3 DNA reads TGTGCCACCAGTGATGTCGGGACATCGAACACCGGGGAGCTGTTTTTT. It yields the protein CATSDVGTSNTGELFF.